This T cell receptor beta chain derives from a study of blood T cell repertoires in COVID-19 (dated by TCRdb to about 2020). Notes on the research overall: Samples from collaborators originated in the United States, Italy and Spain and spanned both the acute and convalescent phases of COVID-19. Samples came from the ongoing ImmuneRACE study (first 160 participants) plus 1,254 subjects from 6 global collaborators. The material from the prospective study consisted of cDNA or gDNA derived from T cells, B-cell-depleted T cells, or PBMCs. Subjects who had been exposed to COVID-19, were actively infected with it, or had recovered from it provided the deeply sampled blood TCRbeta repertoires that made up the dataset. The repertoires were released in a freely available public database meant as a resource for research on the immune response to SARS-CoV-2. Where available, HLA class I and class II types were obtained from metadata supplied by the sample provider rather than from assay-based typing. A de-identified subject ID, COVID-19 status, age in years and sex were almost always included in the sample metadata.

The cysteine opens and the phenylalanine closes a CDR3 of 15 amino acids. Of all the DNA, just the CDR3 is kept, 45 bases in frame from base 1. CDR1 and CDR2 are drawn from the germline V gene (reference sequence): LGHDT, YNNKEL. The germline V and J ends show losses of 2 bases and 5 bases respectively, and no gene match explains 8 bases of the junction. One collaborating source in Seattle enrolled patients while the patients were actively infected and followed the patients over time throughout the course of disease. Each collaborating institution followed its own protocols to collect whole blood in K2EDTA tubes. Collaborator samples were shipped for TCRbeta analysis as frozen whole blood, isolated PBMCs, or DNA extracted from either sample type. General conclusions and limits of the study: Clinical and demographic metadata were provided uncurated, with the amount varying by source and participant.

For this clone: Its specific antigen is unknown. Base-call qualities are not available, and no considerably larger clone is one nucleotide away.

TCRbeta CDR3 regions were amplified from genomic DNA by means of the immunoSEQ Assay, a bias-controlled multiplex PCR. Under the source paper's analysis protocol: Nucleated cell counts per sample were estimated from amplification of reference gene primers within the assay. To quantify the absolute abundance of each unique TCRbeta CDR3 rearrangement, sequence reads were collapsed and filtered. Productive Simpson clonality was computed per sample as the square root of Simpson's diversity index over productive rearrangements. TCRdb holds this immuneACCESS table with in-frame rearrangements only. Some clones are missing; in checked studies, unresolved V genes explain under half, and the rest has no known cause. V and J calls and clone size are copied from that table; D and trimming were computed from the DNA. Recorded for this sample are some 110,000 clones; about 85% of them occurred a single time. Around 3.2% of the sample comes from the top ten.

Sequenced input: peripheral blood. The TCR sequence derives from a woman of 80 years or more with COVID-19, enrolled during active disease. The rearranged chain carries TRBV3-1 (or the pseudogene TRBV3-2) and TRBJ2-5, and 7 bases in between align with TRBD1. The sequence in DNA is TGTGCCAGCAGCCAACAGACAGGGTCTGCGGAGACCCAGTACTTC. Its protein reads: CASSQQTGSAETQYF.